The TCR beta chain described here comes from a study of T cells in Graves' hyperthyroidism and ophthalmopathy. Study results and limitations: Clonotypes that were expanded in thyroid above 0.001 mostly appeared in blood too.

This clonotype was seen a handful of times. Its specificity is not known. Amplified regions were TCR beta CDR3 sequences from RNA transcripts. Researchers ran a first-round RT-PCR on the TCR CDR3 using the HTBI primer set. MiXCR was run by TCRdb on the multiplex PCR reads, yielding one entry per CDR3 protein. The profile shows 550,000 to 800,000 distinct CDR3 sequences, about 17% of them singletons. The sample was blood. This clonotype was sampled from a man aged 18 to 29 with Graves' hyperthyroidism.

Here the CDR3 DNA reads TGCAGTGCTAGTCTCCATGGGCGGGAGACCCAGTACTTC. It is translated as CSASLHGRETQYF. This chain connects TRBV20-1 to TRBJ2-5; D uncertain. Germline V gene data show CDR1 as DFQATT and CDR2 as SNEGSKA (reference sequence). The CDR3 contains 13 residues. The ends were cut back, 3 bases at V and 5 bases at J, with 13 bases in the middle.